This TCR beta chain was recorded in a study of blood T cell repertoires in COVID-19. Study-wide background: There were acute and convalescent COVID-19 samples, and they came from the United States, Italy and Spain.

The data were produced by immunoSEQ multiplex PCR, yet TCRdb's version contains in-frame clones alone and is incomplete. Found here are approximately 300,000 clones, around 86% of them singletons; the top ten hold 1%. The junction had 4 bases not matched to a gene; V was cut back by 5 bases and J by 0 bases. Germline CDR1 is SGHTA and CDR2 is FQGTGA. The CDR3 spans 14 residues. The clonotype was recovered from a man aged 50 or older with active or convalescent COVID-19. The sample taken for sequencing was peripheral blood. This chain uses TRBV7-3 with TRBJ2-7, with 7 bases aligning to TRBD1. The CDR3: CASSATGNSYEQYF. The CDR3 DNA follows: TGTGCCAGCAGCGCGACAGGGAACTCCTACGAGCAGTACTTC.